One sample yielded the 6 T cell receptor beta chains listed below, sequenced in a study of T cells after yellow fever vaccination. MiXCR, applied by TCRdb to the 5' RACE reads, yields one record per CDR3 protein. The data contain 450,000 to 600,000 distinct CDR3 sequences, 17% of them singletons. The source material was PBMCs, sampled about 5 days after the first yellow fever vaccination. The receptors originated from a man between 18 and 35 years old who received the YFV17D yellow fever vaccine.

The chain employs TRBV5-5 and TRBJ2-2; TRBD2 might be the D (6 bases). Germline lookup yields CDR1 SGHKS and CDR2 YYEKEE (reference sequence). The CDR3 spans 14 residues. Trimming shortened V by 3 bases and J by 9 bases, and 15 bases separated the two germline ends. The CDR3 sequence: CASSSGVLAWELFF. The CDR3 nucleotides read TGTGCCAGCAGCTCGGGGGTCCTCGCGTGGGAGCTGTTTTTT. Full variable domain (rest looked up from reference TRBV5-5 and TRBJ2-2): DAGVTQSPTHLIKTRGQQVTLRCSPISGHKSVSWYQQVLGQGPQFIFQYYEKEERGRGNFPDRFSARQFPNYSSELNVNALLLGDSALYLCASSSGVLAWELFFGEGSRLTVL.

A few counts support this clonotype. The genes are TRBV7-9 and TRBJ2-7; maybe TRBD2 (6 bases). The CDR3 length is 13 residues. Looked up from germline, CDR1 is SEHNR and CDR2 is FQNEAQ (reference sequence). The germline V and J ends were trimmed by 6 bases and 12 bases, with 21 bases remaining between them. CDR3 DNA: TGTGCCAGCAGGACGGGACTCGTCCGCGATCGGTACGTC. Amino acid sequence: CASRTGLVRDRYV.

The CDR3 spells CASSEGTTNYGYTF. CDR3 in DNA: TGTGCCAGCAGTGAGGGGACCACTAACTATGGCTACACCTTC. The chain couples TRBV6-4 to TRBJ1-2, with D perhaps TRBD1 (5 bases). V lost 3 bases, J lost 0 bases, and 8 bases lay in between. In germline, CDR1 is MRHNA, CDR2 SNTAGT. This CDR3 has 14 residues.

The sample holds a few counts of this clonotype. V and J are TRBV2 and TRBJ2-1; D is ambiguous. V gave up 7 bases and J gave up 1 base, with 11 bases separating them. The CDR3 covers 14 residues. Germline lookup yields CDR1 SNHLY and CDR2 FYNNEI. This CDR3 is CASTEIASYNEQFF. DNA for the CDR3: TGTGCCAGCACCGAAATAGCTTCCTACAATGAGCAGTTCTTC.

The chain employs TRBV27 and TRBJ2-1; TRBD2 might be the D (6 bases). This CDR3 spans 15 amino acids. CDR1 is MNHEY, CDR2 SMNVEV, per germline (reference sequence). Trimming removed 3 bases from V and 9 bases from J, with 18 bases in between. This CDR3 is CASSFGGEVPSEQFF. In nucleotides, the CDR3 is TGTGCCAGCAGTTTCGGCGGGGAAGTCCCGAGTGAGCAGTTCTTC.

The V call is TRBV5-8, the J call TRBJ2-1; possibly TRBD2 for D (5 bases). This CDR3 contains 17 residues. Trimming removed 0 bases from V and 0 bases from J, with 13 bases in between. Per germline, CDR1 SGHTS and CDR2 YDEGEE. The CDR3: CASSLGWRANSYNEQFF. In nucleotides, the CDR3 is TGTGCCAGCAGCTTGGGGTGGCGGGCAAACTCCTACAATGAGCAGTTCTTC.